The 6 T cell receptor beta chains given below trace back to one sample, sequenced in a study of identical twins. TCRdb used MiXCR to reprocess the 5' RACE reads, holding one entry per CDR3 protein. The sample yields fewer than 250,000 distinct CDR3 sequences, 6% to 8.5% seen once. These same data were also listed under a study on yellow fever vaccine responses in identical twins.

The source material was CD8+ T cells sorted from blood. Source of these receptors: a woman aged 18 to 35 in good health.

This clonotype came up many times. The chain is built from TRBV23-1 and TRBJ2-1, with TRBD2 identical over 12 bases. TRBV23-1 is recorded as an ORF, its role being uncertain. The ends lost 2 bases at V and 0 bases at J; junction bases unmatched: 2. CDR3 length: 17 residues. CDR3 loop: CASSQGLAGSSYNEQFF. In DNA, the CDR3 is TGCGCCAGCAGTCAAGGACTAGCGGGGAGCTCCTACAATGAGCAGTTCTTC.

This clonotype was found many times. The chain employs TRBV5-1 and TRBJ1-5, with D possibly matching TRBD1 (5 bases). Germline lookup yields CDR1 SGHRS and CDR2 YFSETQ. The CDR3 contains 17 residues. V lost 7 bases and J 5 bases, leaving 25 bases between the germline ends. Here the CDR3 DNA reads TGCGCCAGCCGCGAAAACTCCCGGGGCGCCAACCATCAGCCCCAGCATTTT. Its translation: CASRENSRGANHQPQHF.

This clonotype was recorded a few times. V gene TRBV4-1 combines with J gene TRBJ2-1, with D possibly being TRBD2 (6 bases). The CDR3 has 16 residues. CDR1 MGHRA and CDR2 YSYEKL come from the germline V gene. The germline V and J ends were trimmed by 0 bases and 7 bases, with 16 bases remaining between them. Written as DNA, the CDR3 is TGCGCCAGCAGCCAAGATCTGGGACTGGTTGTAAATGAGCAGTTCTTC. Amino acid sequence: CASSQDLGLVVNEQFF.

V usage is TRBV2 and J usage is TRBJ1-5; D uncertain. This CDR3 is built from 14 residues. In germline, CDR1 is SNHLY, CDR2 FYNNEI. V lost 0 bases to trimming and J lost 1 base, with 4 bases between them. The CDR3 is CASSEAYSNQPQHF. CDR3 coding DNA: TGTGCCAGCAGTGAAGCGTACAGCAATCAGCCCCAGCATTTT.

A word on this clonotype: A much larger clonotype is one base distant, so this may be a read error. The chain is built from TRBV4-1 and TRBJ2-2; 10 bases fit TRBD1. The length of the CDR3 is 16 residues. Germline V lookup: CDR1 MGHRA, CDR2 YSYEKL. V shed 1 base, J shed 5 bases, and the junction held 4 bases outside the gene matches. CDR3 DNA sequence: TGCGCCAGCAGCCAAGGAGACAGGGGGCTTACCGGGGAGCTGTTTTTT. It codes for CASSQGDRGLTGELFF.

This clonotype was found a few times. CDR3 DNA sequence: TGTGCCATCAGTACCCTGGACACAGCGAGCTCCTACAATGAGCAGTTCTTC. Its protein is CAISTLDTASSYNEQFF. J is TRBJ2-1 and V is TRBV10-3, with D maybe TRBD1 (5 bases). From germline, CDR1 is ENHRY and CDR2 SYGVKD. V dropped 5 bases and J dropped 0 bases, with 17 bases sitting between them. This CDR3 comprises 17 residues.